This TCR beta chain was retrieved from a study of read filtering for tumor transcriptome and immune sequencing. Molecular barcoded adaptors covering alpha/delta and beta/gamma chains were used on 400 to 450 ng RNA. TCRdb recomputed calls from the reads with MiXCR, one row per CDR3 protein. This sample has roughly 56,000 distinct CDR3 sequences; approximately 19% occur once, and the top ten carry around 15%. CDR3 size: 15 residues. Germline V gene data show CDR1 as LGHDT and CDR2 as YNNKEL (reference sequence). Remarks on this clonotype: Mismatch with germline at one junction end may stem from a read error.

Sequencing was carried out using a population of CD138-negative cells sorted from bone marrow. The chain couples TRBV3-1 to TRBJ1-1; D uncertain. This TCR came from a donor aged 40 or older with multiple myeloma. DNA of the CDR3: TGTGGCAGCAGCCGCCCAGGAGGAGTGAACACTGTAGCTTTCTTT. It translates to CGSSRPGGVNTVAFF.